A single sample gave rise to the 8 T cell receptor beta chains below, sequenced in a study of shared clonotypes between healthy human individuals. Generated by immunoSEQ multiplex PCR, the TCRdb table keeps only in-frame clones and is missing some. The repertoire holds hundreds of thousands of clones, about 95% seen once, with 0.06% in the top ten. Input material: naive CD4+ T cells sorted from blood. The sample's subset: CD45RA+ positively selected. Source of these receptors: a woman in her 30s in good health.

The CDR3 DNA reads TGTGCCAGTAGTACGCTAGCGGGAGAAGAGACCCAGTACTTC. As protein: CASSTLAGEETQYF. The chain carries TRBV19 and TRBJ2-5, with 10 bases aligning to TRBD2. V lost 4 bases to trimming and J lost 3 bases; unmatched junction nucleotides: 2. The germline CDR1 and CDR2 sequences are LNHDA and SQIVND (reference sequence). The CDR3 has 14 residues.

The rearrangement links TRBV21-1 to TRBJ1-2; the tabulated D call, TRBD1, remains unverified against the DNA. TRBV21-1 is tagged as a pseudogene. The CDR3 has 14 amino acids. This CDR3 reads CASSFRDREEGYTF. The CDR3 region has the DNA TGTGCCAGCAGCTTCCGGGACAGGGAAGAAGGCTACACCTTC.

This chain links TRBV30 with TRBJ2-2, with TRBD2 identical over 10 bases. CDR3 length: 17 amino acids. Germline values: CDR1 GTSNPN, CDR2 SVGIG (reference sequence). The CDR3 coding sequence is TGTGCTCTAGCGGGAGCCGGTCCTATAAAAAACACCGGGGAGCTGTTTTTT. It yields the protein CALAGAGPIKNTGELFF.

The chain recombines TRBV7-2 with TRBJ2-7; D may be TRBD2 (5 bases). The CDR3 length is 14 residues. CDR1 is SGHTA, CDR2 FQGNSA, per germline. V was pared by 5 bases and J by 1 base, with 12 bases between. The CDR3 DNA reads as TGTGCCAGCAGCCGTCCTCTAGCTTCCTACGAGCAGTACTTC. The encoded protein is CASSRPLASYEQYF.

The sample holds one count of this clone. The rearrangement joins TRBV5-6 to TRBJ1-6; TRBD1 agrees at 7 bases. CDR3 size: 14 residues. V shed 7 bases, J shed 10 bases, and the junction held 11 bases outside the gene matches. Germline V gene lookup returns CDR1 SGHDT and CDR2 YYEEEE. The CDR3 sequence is CASLPGGDYSPLHF. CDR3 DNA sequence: TGTGCCAGCCTGCCAGGGGGGGATTACTCACCCCTCCACTTT. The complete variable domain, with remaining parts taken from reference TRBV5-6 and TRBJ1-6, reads DAGVTQSPTHLIKTRGQQVTLRCSPKSGHDTVSWYQQALGQGPQFIFQYYEEEERQRGNFPDRFSGHQFPNYSSELNVNALLLGDSALYLCASLPGGDYSPLHFGNGTRLTVT.

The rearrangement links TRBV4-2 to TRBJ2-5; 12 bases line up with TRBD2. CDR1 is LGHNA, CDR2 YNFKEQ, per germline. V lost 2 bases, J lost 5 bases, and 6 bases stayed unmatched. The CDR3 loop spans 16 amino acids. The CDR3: CASSQRLAGEEETQYF. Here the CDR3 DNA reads TGTGCCAGCAGCCAACGACTAGCGGGAGAGGAGGAGACCCAGTACTTC.

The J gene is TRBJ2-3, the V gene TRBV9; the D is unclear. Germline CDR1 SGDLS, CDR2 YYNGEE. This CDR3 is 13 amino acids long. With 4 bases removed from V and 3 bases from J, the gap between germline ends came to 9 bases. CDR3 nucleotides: TGTGCCAGCAGCTCCCGCGGAACAGATACGCAGTATTTT. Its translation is CASSSRGTDTQYF.

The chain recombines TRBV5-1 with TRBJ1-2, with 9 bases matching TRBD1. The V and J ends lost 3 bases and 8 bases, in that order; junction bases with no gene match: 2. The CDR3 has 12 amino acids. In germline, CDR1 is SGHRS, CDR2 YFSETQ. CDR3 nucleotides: TGCGCCAGCAGCTGGGACAGGGACGGCTACACCTTC. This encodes CASSWDRDGYTF.